The T cell receptor (beta chain) described here comes from a study of beta chain features in type 1 diabetes. Study context: Researchers looked at 95 million to 140 million sorted cells across all samples. Study-wide findings and caveats: Type 1 diabetes patients had VDJ junctions that carried fewer insertions and more deletions.

Populations obtained by sorting all exceeded 98% purity. Reverse transcribing all isolated RNA meant expressed TCRB transcripts were sequenced. Assay used: immunoSEQ multiplex PCR; TCRdb lists only in-frame clones, some missing. The sample lists 200,000 to 250,000 clones; 9.5% to 13% were seen once. With 3 bases clipped from V and 5 bases from J, the junction kept 14 bases outside the gene matches. Germline CDR1 and CDR2: SGHRS and YFSETQ. The CDR3 spans 19 residues. This clone was found a few times. No antigen is known for it. Material: central memory CD4+ T cells from blood. This sequence was found in a man younger than 35 in good health. The chain recombines TRBV5-1 with TRBJ2-7, with TRBD2 matching 16 bases. The CDR3 DNA follows: TGCGCCAGCAGCTCATCCGGGACTAGCGGGAGGGCCCCTCTGGACGAGCAGTACTTC. This codes for CASSSSGTSGRAPLDEQYF.